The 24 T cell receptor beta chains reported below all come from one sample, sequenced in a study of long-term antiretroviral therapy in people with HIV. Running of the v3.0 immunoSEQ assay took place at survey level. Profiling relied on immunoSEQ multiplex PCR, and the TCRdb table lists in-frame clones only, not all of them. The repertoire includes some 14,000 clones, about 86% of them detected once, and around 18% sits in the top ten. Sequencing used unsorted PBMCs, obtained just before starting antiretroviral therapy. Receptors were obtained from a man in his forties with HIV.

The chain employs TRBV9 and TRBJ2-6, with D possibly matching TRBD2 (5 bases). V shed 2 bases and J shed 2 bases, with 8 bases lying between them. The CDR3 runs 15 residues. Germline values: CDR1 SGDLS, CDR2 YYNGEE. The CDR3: CASSVSGAGANVLTF. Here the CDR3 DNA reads TGTGCCAGCAGCGTGTCCGGGGCTGGGGCCAACGTCCTGACTTTC.

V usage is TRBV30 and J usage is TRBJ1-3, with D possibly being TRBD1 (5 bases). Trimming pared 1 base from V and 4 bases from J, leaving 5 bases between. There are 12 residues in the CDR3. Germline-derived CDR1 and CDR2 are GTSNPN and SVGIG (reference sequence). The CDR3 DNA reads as TGTGCCTGGAGTGACAGGGGAAACACCATATATTTT. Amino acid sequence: CAWSDRGNTIYF.

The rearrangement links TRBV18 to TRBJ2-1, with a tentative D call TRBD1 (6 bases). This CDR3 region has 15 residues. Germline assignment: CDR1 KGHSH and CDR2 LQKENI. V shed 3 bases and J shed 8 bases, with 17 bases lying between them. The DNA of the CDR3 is TGTGCCAGCTCACCTTATACAGGGCTTAGAGATGAGCAGTTCTTC. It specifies CASSPYTGLRDEQFF.

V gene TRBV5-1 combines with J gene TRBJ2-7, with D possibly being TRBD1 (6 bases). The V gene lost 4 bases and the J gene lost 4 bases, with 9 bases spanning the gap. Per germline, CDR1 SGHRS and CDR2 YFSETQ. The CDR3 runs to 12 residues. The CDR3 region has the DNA TGCGCCAGCAGCCCCCAGGGGTACGAGCAGTACTTC. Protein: CASSPQGYEQYF. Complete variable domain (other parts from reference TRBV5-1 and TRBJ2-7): KAGVTQTPRYLIKTRGQQVTLSCSPISGHRSVSWYQQTPGQGLQFLFEYFSETQRNKGNFPGRFSGRQFSNSRSEMNVSTLELGDSALYLCASSPQGYEQYFGPGTRLTVT.

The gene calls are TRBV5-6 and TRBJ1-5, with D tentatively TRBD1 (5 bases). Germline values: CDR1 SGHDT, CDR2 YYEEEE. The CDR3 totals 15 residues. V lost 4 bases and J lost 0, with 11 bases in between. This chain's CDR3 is CASSVDTFSNQPQHF. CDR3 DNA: TGTGCCAGCAGCGTGGACACCTTTAGCAATCAGCCCCAGCATTTT.

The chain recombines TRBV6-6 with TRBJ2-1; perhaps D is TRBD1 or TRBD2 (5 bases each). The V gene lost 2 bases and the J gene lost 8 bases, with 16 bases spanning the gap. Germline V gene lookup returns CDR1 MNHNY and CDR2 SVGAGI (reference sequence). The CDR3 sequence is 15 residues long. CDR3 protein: CASSYPGPGGYEQFF. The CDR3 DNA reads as TGTGCCAGCAGTTACCCCGGACCTGGGGGATATGAGCAGTTCTTC.

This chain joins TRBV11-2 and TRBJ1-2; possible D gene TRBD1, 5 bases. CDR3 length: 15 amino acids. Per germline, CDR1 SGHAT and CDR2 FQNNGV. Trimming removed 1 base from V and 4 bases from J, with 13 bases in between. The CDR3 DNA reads TGTGCCAGCAGCTTAGGGACGGGGGGGGGCTATGGCTACACCTTC. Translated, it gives CASSLGTGGGYGYTF.

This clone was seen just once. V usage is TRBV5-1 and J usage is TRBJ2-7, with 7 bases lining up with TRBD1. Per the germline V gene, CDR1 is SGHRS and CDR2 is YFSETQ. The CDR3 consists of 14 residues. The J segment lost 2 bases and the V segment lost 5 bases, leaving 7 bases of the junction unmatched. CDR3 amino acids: CASRYNQGAYEQYF. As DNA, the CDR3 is TGCGCCAGCAGATATAACCAGGGGGCCTACGAGCAGTACTTC.

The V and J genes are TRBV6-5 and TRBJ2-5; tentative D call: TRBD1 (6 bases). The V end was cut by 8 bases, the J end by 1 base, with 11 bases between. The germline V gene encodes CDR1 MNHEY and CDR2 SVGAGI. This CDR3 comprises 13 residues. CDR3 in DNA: TGTGCCAGCGGTACCAGGGGCCAAGAGACCCAGTACTTC. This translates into CASGTRGQETQYF.

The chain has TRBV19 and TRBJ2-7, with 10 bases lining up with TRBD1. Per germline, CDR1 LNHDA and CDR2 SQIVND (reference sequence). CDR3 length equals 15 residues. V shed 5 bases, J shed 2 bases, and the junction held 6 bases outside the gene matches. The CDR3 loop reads CASSWGTGAPYEQYF. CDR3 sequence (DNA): TGTGCCAGTAGTTGGGGGACAGGGGCACCCTACGAGCAGTACTTC.

The CDR3 loop is CAISAGTGVYEQYF. The DNA of the CDR3 is TGTGCCATCAGTGCCGGGACAGGGGTCTACGAGCAGTACTTC. V is TRBV10-3 and J is TRBJ2-7; 10 bases fit TRBD1. V was pared by 4 bases and J by 3 bases, with 3 bases of the junction left unmatched. This CDR3 is built from 14 residues. Germline loops: CDR1 ENHRY, CDR2 SYGVKD.

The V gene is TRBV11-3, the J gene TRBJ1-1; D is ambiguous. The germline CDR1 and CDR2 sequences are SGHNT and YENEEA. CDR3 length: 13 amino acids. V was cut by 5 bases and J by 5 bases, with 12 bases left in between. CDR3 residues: CASSPRRETEAFF. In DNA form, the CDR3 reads TGTGCCAGCAGCCCGCGGAGAGAAACTGAAGCTTTCTTT.

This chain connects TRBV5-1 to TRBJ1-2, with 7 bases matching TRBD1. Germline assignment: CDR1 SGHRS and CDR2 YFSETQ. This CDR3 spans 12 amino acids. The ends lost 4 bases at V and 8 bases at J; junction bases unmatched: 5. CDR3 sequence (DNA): TGCGCCAGCAGCCCTACAGGGGTGGGCTACACCTTC. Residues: CASSPTGVGYTF.

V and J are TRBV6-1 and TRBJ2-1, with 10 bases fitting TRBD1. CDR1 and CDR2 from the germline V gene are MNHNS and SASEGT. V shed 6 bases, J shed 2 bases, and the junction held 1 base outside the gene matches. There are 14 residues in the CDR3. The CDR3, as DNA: TGTGCCAGCAGGACAGGGGGCCCCTACAATGAGCAGTTCTTC. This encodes CASRTGGPYNEQFF.

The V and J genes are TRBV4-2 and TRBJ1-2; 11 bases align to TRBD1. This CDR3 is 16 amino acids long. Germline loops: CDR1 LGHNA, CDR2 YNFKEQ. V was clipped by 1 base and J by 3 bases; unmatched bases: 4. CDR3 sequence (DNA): TGTGCCAGCAGCCAAGCGGGACAGGGGGTTGACTATGGCTACACCTTC. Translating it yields CASSQAGQGVDYGYTF.

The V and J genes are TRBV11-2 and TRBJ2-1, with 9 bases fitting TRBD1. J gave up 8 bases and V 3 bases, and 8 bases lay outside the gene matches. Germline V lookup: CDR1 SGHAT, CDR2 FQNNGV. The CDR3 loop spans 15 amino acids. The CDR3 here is CASSFNRGPNHEQFF. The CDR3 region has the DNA TGTGCCAGCAGCTTCAACAGGGGGCCGAATCATGAGCAGTTCTTC.

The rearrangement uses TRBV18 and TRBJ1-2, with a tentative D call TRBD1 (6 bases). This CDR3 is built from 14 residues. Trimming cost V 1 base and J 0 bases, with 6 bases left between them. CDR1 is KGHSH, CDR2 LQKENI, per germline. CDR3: CASSPQGANYGYTF. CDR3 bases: TGTGCCAGCTCACCACAGGGGGCTAACTATGGCTACACCTTC.

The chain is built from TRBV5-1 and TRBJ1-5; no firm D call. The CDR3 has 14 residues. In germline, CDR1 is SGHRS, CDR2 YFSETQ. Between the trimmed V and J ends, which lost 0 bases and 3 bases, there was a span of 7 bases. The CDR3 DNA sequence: TGCGCCAGCAGCTTGGTCGGAGACAATCAGCCCCAGCATTTT. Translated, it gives CASSLVGDNQPQHF.

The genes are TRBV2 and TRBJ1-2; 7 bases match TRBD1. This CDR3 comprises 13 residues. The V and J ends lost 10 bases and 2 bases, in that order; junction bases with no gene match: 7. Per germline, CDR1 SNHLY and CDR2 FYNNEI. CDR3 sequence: CATSLGQNYGYTF. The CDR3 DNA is TGTGCCACCTCCCTGGGACAGAACTATGGCTACACCTTC.

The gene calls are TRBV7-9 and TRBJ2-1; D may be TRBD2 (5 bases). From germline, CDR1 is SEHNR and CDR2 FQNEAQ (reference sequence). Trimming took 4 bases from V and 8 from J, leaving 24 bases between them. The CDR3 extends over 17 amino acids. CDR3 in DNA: TGTGCCAGCAGCTCCTCACCGGAGGACCCGATGTTGGATGAGCAGTTCTTC. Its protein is CASSSSPEDPMLDEQFF.

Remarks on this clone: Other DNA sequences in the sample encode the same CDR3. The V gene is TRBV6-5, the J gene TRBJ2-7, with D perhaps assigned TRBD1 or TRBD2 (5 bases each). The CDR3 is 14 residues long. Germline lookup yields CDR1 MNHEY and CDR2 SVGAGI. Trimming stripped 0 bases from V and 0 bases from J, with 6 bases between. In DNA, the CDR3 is TGTGCCAGCAGTTACTCGAGGGGCTCCTACGAGCAGTACTTC. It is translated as CASSYSRGSYEQYF.

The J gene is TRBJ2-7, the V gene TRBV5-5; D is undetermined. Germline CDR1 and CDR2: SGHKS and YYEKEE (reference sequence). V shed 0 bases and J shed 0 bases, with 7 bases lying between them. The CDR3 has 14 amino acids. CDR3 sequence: CASSLASFSYEQYF. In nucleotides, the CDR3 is TGTGCCAGCAGCTTGGCCAGCTTCTCCTACGAGCAGTACTTC.

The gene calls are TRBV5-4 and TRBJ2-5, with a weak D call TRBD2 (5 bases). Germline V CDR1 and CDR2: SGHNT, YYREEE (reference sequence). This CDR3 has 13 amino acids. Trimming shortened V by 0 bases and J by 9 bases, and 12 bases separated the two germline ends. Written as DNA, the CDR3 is TGTGCCAGCAGCTTGGGCTCCCCCGGGGCCCAGTACTTC. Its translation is CASSLGSPGAQYF. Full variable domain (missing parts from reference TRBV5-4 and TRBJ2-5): ETGVTQSPTHLIKTRGQQVTLRCSSQSGHNTVSWYQQALGQGPQFIFQYYREEENGRGNFPPRFSGLQFPNYSSELNVNALELDDSALYLCASSLGSPGAQYFGPGTRLLVL.

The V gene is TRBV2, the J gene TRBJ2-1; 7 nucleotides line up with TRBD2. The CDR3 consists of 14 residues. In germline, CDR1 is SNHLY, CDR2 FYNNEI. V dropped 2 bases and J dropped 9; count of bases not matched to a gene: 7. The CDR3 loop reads CASSETAGAGEQFF. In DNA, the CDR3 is TGTGCCAGCAGTGAAACGGCGGGAGCGGGTGAGCAGTTCTTC.